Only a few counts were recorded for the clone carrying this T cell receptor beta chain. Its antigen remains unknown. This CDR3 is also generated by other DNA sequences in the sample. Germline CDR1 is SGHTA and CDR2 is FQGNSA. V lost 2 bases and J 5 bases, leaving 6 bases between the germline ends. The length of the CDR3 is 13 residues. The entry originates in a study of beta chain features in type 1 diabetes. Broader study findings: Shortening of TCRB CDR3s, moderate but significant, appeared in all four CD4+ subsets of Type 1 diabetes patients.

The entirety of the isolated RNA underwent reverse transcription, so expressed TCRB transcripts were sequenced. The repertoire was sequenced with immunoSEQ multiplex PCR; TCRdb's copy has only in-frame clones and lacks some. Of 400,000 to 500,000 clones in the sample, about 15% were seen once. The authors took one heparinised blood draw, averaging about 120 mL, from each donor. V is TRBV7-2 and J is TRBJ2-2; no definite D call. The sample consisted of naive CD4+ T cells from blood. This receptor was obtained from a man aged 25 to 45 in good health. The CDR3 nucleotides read TGTGCCAGCAGCTTATTCGGGACCGGGGAGCTGTTTTTT. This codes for CASSLFGTGELFF. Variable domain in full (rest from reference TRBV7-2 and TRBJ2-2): GAGVSQSPSNKVTEKGKDVELRCDPISGHTALYWYRQSLGQGLEFLIYFQGNSAPDKSGLPSDRFSAERTGGSVSTLTIQRTQQEDSAVYLCASSLFGTGELFFGEGSRLTVL.